The entry below describes one T cell receptor beta chain. Its antigen remains unidentified. The sample belongs to a study of cytomegalovirus exposure and HLA in healthy donors. Study-wide results and caveats: A reported reduction in N-insertions relative to the roughly 610-donor mean was seen in an Asian-associated ancestry cluster in a later analysis.

There are 15 residues in the CDR3. V was pared by 6 bases and J by 4 bases, with 19 bases between. Per germline, CDR1 SGHDT and CDR2 YYEEEE. Both 60 Vbeta primers and 13 Jbeta primers went into the PCR. Assay used: immunoSEQ multiplex PCR; TCRdb lists only in-frame clones, some missing. The sample lists about 160,000 clones, roughly three quarters occurring once. This receptor was obtained from a woman aged 40-49 years in good health and CMV-seropositive. The sample consisted of PBMCs. J is TRBJ1-2 and V is TRBV5-6; D perhaps matches TRBD1 (6 bases). Here the CDR3 DNA reads TGTGCCAGCACCTCAGGAGAAGGGGGTATCTATGGCTACACCTTC. Amino acid sequence: CASTSGEGGIYGYTF.